A selection of T cell receptor beta chains follows, all from one sample in a study of shared clonotypes between healthy human individuals. This table comes from immunoSEQ multiplex PCR, and its TCRdb copy is limited to in-frame clones, with some not included. In the table there are 2 million to 2.5 million clones, 95% of which are singletons. What was sequenced was naive CD4+ T cells sorted from blood. The receptors derive from a man younger than 30 in good health. Each CDR3 is given with its conserved first and last residue. A clone size is listed for some rows: how often the clone was seen (once, few, many), or a class if it is expanded.

13 | TRBJ2-7 | NA | TRBV6-5 | CASSRGTGYEQYF
15 | TRBJ2-1 | once | TRBV5-6 | CASSLTSGTYDEQFF
17 | TRBJ2-1 | NA | TRBV5-1 | CASSLPRSGSRDNEQFF
13 | TRBJ1-6 | few | TRBV30 | CAWSPGPESPLHF
17 | TRBJ2-2 | NA | TRBV18 | CASSPSPPGGASGELFF
15 | TRBJ2-1 | NA | TRBV6-1 | CASRGGHSSYNEQFF
16 | TRBJ1-2 | NA | TRBV11-2 | CASSLSFRAPNYGYTF
15 | TRBJ2-2 | NA | TRBV5-1 | CASSFGGTNTGELFF
13 | TRBJ2-2 | NA | TRBV18 | CASSPSNTGELFF
16 | TRBJ1-4 | NA | TRBV5-6 | CASSLAKYSLREKLFF
12 | TRBJ2-1 | NA | TRBV29-1 | CSVVDLRTVQFF
15 | TRBJ2-5 | NA | TRBV6-1 | CAIRLTGSGWETQYF
14 | TRBJ2-1 | NA | TRBV5-1 | CASSSGQPYNEQFF
16 | TRBJ2-3 | NA | TRBV5-1 | CASSRQGDSRTDTQYF
15 | TRBJ2-7 | NA | TRBV4-2 | CASSHLSGGAYEQYF
18 | TRBJ2-5 | NA | TRBV7-2 | CASSLAQGAGGPKGAQYF
13 | TRBJ2-7 | NA | TRBV28 | CASNRPGSLSAYF
15 | TRBJ1-5 | NA | TRBV4-1 | CASSQGDWSNQPQHF
11 | TRBJ2-3 | once | TRBV29-1 | CSVNHKDTQYF
14 | TRBJ1-2 | NA | TRBV6-6 | CASRKGTANYGYTF
18 | TRBJ1-1 | NA | TRBV18 | CASSPYFDGSLLNTEAFF
14 | TRBJ2-2 | NA | TRBV19 | CASSITGYTGELFF
14 | TRBJ1-4 | NA | TRBV7-9 | CASSSGQLNEKLFF
14 | TRBJ1-1 | NA | TRBV6-1 | CATLQGARNTEAFF
17 | TRBJ1-1 | NA | TRBV28 | CASTPLGAPRWDTEAFF
12 | TRBJ2-7 | once | TRBV6-9 | CASSGSSYEQYF
14 | TRBJ2-7 | NA | TRBV5-4 | CASSFAGARGEQYF
19 | TRBJ2-1 | NA | TRBV12-2 | CASRLPRALTSGGNNEQFF
14 | TRBJ1-1 | NA | TRBV7-8 | CASSPRTVNTEAFF
11 | TRBJ2-7 | NA | TRBV5-3 | CARRGPYEQYF
13 | TRBJ2-5 | once | TRBV2 | CASSRGSQETQYF
14 | TRBJ2-5 | NA | TRBV27 | CASSTRQGRETQYF
15 | TRBJ1-2 | NA | TRBV5-1 | CASSYGGGPTYGYTF